These 29 T cell receptor beta chains share one sample of origin, sequenced in a study of a mutant IDH1 vaccine in newly diagnosed glioma. The sample's time point: week 23, last vaccination. Every vaccine dose comprised 300 ug of mutant IDH1 20-mer peptide plus topical imiquimod. Their antigens are not known. Some clones are missing from TCRdb's copy, which holds only in-frame ones; the method was immunoSEQ multiplex PCR. This table has 88,000 or so clones, 65% to 90% appearing once. Specimen: PBMCs, collected from a glioma patient whose treatment included an IDH1 peptide vaccine. These receptors all stem from a young man with glioma. Some clones in this sample may be carry-over from other donors' samples.

The V call is TRBV4-1, the J call TRBJ2-2; 12 bases line up with TRBD2. The ends lost 7 bases at V and 1 base at J; junction bases unmatched: 10. The CDR3 totals 18 residues. Germline V CDR1 and CDR2: MGHRA, YSYEKL. The CDR3 is CASNLASGRAGNTGELFF. The CDR3 DNA reads TGCGCCAGCAACCTCGCTAGCGGGAGGGCCGGGAACACCGGGGAGCTGTTTTTT.

The chain uses TRBV19 and TRBJ2-2; TRBD2 matches at 8 bases. CDR1 and CDR2 from the germline V gene are LNHDA and SQIVND (reference sequence). J was trimmed by 5 bases and V by 6 bases; bases with no gene match: 11. This CDR3 contains 16 residues. Written as DNA, the CDR3 is TGTGCCAGTAGCACACTCGGGAGGGCCGTGACCGGGGAGCTGTTTTTT. It specifies CASSTLGRAVTGELFF.

The chain carries TRBV28 and TRBJ1-2, with TRBD1 matching over 11 bases. From germline, CDR1 is MDHEN and CDR2 SYDVKM. CDR3 size: 17 residues. The V gene end was trimmed by 4 bases and the J gene end by 0 bases; junction bases not matched to a gene: 7. CDR3 in amino acids: CASSSPGDRGANYGYTF. DNA of the CDR3: TGTGCCAGCAGTTCCCCTGGGGACAGGGGGGCTAACTATGGCTACACCTTC.

V and J are TRBV7-8 and TRBJ1-2; TRBD1 aligns across 10 bases. Germline lookup yields CDR1 SGHVS and CDR2 FQNEAQ. The CDR3 length is 15 residues. Trimming took 5 bases from V and 2 from J; bases not matched to a gene: 5. The CDR3 nucleotides read TGTGCCAGCAGCGGACGGACAGGGGGAAACTATGGCTACACCTTC. This gives the protein CASSGRTGGNYGYTF.

The chain uses TRBV7-9 and TRBJ1-6, with no clear D. Deletions cut 1 base from V and 10 bases from J, with 5 bases between. The CDR3 sequence is 12 residues long. CDR1 and CDR2 from the germline V gene are SEHNR and FQNEAQ (reference sequence). CDR3 protein: CASSLGNSPLHF. CDR3 DNA sequence: TGTGCCAGCAGCTTAGGTAACTCACCCCTCCACTTT.

The chain recombines TRBV7-9 with TRBJ2-5; D is undetermined. The length of the CDR3 is 14 residues. Looked up from germline, CDR1 is SEHNR and CDR2 is FQNEAQ (reference sequence). Trimming stripped 2 bases from V and 5 bases from J, with 12 bases between. As DNA, the CDR3 is TGTGCCAGCAGCTTACCTCAGACGCGGGAGACCCAGTACTTC. Translating it yields CASSLPQTRETQYF.

The chain uses TRBV6-6 and TRBJ1-4; TRBD1 aligns across 9 bases. This CDR3 comprises 15 residues. Trimming cost V 6 bases and J 5 bases; bases outside gene matches: 7. From germline, CDR1 is MNHNY and CDR2 SVGAGI (reference sequence). The CDR3 loop reads CASSPGQGQNEKLFF. Here the CDR3 DNA reads TGTGCCAGCAGCCCTGGACAGGGGCAGAATGAAAAACTGTTTTTT.

V gene TRBV6-5 combines with J gene TRBJ1-3; TRBD1 aligns across 9 bases. Germline trimming cut 5 bases from V and 3 bases from J; bases unmatched to any gene: 5. The CDR3 consists of 15 residues. Germline V gives CDR1 MNHEY, CDR2 SVGAGI. CDR3 loop: CASSPRTGVGNTIYF. The CDR3 DNA is TGTGCCAGCAGTCCTCGGACAGGGGTTGGAAACACCATATATTTT.

The chain carries TRBV7-8 and TRBJ2-1; 10 bases agree with TRBD1. Germline values: CDR1 SGHVS, CDR2 FQNEAQ. This CDR3 is built from 16 residues. With V trimmed by 5 bases and J by 5 bases, 9 bases remained unmatched. In DNA, the CDR3 is TGTGCCAGCAGCCCAAATGGAGGGACAGGGGACAATGAGCAGTTCTTC. Translating it yields CASSPNGGTGDNEQFF.

The chain combines TRBV7-8 with TRBJ2-3; D gene unclear. V lost 1 base and J 4 bases, leaving 3 bases between the germline ends. Germline V lookup: CDR1 SGHVS, CDR2 FQNEAQ. The CDR3 is 12 residues long. The CDR3 loop reads CASSLGADTQYF. CDR3 nucleotide sequence: TGTGCCAGCAGCTTAGGGGCAGATACGCAGTATTTT.

V and J are TRBV29-1 and TRBJ1-5, with unresolved D. The CDR3 loop spans 13 amino acids. V was shortened by 1 base and J by 0 bases, with 4 bases between the two germline ends. Germline V gene sequence: CDR1 SQVTM, CDR2 ANQGSEA. CDR3 coding DNA: TGCAGCGTTGAAGTAAGTAGCAATCAGCCCCAGCATTTT. It codes for CSVEVSSNQPQHF.

The chain recombines TRBV11-2 with TRBJ1-1; perhaps TRBD1 as D (6 bases). V lost 4 bases and J lost 0, with 18 bases in between. The CDR3 totals 17 residues. Germline assignment: CDR1 SGHAT and CDR2 FQNNGV. The CDR3 sequence: CASSSPPGTSMNTEAFF. The CDR3 DNA reads as TGTGCCAGCAGCTCACCGCCCGGGACATCCATGAACACTGAAGCTTTCTTT.

The V call is TRBV27, the J call TRBJ2-7, with 7 bases fitting TRBD2. The trim removed 8 bases at V and 3 bases at J, leaving 10 bases unmatched. The CDR3 is 14 amino acids. Looked up from germline, CDR1 is MNHEY and CDR2 is SMNVEV (reference sequence). The CDR3 spells CASSPRAGIYEQYF. In DNA form, the CDR3 reads TGTGCCAGCTCCCCGAGAGCGGGAATCTACGAGCAGTACTTC.

This chain joins TRBV7-3 and TRBJ1-1, with TRBD1 matching over 7 bases. Germline V gene sequence: CDR1 SGHTA, CDR2 FQGTGA. Germline trimming cut 5 bases from V and 11 bases from J; bases unmatched to any gene: 11. The CDR3 is 13 residues long. The CDR3 protein is CASSLRDREEAFF. For the CDR3, the DNA is TGTGCCAGCAGCCTCCGAGACAGGGAGGAGGCTTTCTTT.

The chain carries TRBV7-2 and TRBJ2-7, with D perhaps TRBD1 (5 bases). This CDR3 has 14 residues. Trimming shortened V by 5 bases and J by 2 bases, and 13 bases separated the two germline ends. Germline V lookup: CDR1 SGHTA, CDR2 FQGNSA. The DNA of the CDR3 is TGTGCCAGCAGCCTACAGGTCCTTACCTACGAGCAGTACTTC. Amino acid sequence: CASSLQVLTYEQYF.

The rearrangement joins TRBV28 to TRBJ2-7, with 7 bases identical to TRBD2. Per the germline V gene, CDR1 is MDHEN and CDR2 is SYDVKM. Losses at the gene ends were 5 bases for V and 4 bases for J; bases not matched to a gene: 5. The CDR3 spans 13 residues. CDR3 region: CASSHGGKYEQYF. The CDR3, as DNA: TGTGCCAGCAGTCACGGGGGGAAATACGAGCAGTACTTC.

Only one count was recorded for this clone. The rearrangement joins TRBV6-1 to TRBJ2-5, with 7 nucleotides matching TRBD2. V trimming: 6 bases; J trimming: 5 bases; junction bases outside the gene matches: 3. Germline CDR1 is MNHNS and CDR2 is SASEGT. The CDR3 length is 12 residues. CDR3 DNA sequence: TGTGCCAGCAGATCCGGGGGGGAGACCCAGTACTTC. It specifies CASRSGGETQYF.

The genes are TRBV7-9 and TRBJ2-7; D is undetermined. The V gene lost 1 base and the J gene lost 2 bases, with 9 bases spanning the gap. The germline V gene encodes CDR1 SEHNR and CDR2 FQNEAQ (reference sequence). This CDR3 is 14 amino acids long. Here the CDR3 DNA reads TGTGCCAGCAGCTTAGTCACGAGCACCTACGAGCAGTACTTC. Encoded protein: CASSLVTSTYEQYF.

V is TRBV4-2 and J is TRBJ1-1; 10 nucleotides line up with TRBD1. CDR1 LGHNA and CDR2 YNFKEQ come from the germline V gene. Trimming at V came to 2 bases and at J to 5 bases, leaving 8 bases not matched to a gene. The CDR3 contains 16 residues. DNA of the CDR3: TGTGCCAGCAGCCAAAATAAGGGACAGGGGTTGACTGAAGCTTTCTTT. Translating gives CASSQNKGQGLTEAFF.

The V gene is TRBV9, the J gene TRBJ2-7; no clear D gene. The germline CDR1 and CDR2 sequences are SGDLS and YYNGEE. V lost 1 base, J lost 2 bases, and 16 bases lay in between. This CDR3 is built from 16 residues. The CDR3, as DNA: TGTGCCAGCAGCGTAAGAAAATCGAGCGTTGCCTACGAGCAGTACTTC. Translating it yields CASSVRKSSVAYEQYF.

Notes on this clone: In the same sample, other DNA sequences code for this CDR3. This chain connects TRBV5-4 to TRBJ2-2; 8 nucleotides match TRBD1. Germline CDR1 is SGHNT and CDR2 is YYREEE (reference sequence). CDR3 size: 14 residues. J gave up 4 bases and V 1 base, and 0 bases lay outside the gene matches. The CDR3 region is CASSLQGATGELFF. Written as DNA, the CDR3 is TGTGCCAGCAGCTTGCAGGGGGCCACCGGGGAGCTGTTTTTT.

This clone has more than one count but fewer than ten. The rearrangement links TRBV19 to TRBJ1-1, with D tentatively TRBD1 (5 bases). The length of the CDR3 is 13 residues. Trimming left V 5 bases short and J 1 base short, with 8 bases between. The germline gives CDR1 LNHDA, CDR2 SQIVND (reference sequence). CDR3 DNA sequence: TGTGCCAGTAGTCTGGGGCGGAACACTGAAGCTTTCTTT. Protein product: CASSLGRNTEAFF.

The rearrangement joins TRBV6-1 to TRBJ1-5; D is ambiguous. V was pared by 6 bases and J by 0 bases, with 3 bases between. This CDR3 region has 12 residues. Germline-derived CDR1 and CDR2 are MNHNS and SASEGT. In nucleotides, the CDR3 is TGTGCCAGCAGGGCTAGCAATCAGCCCCAGCATTTT. Translated: CASRASNQPQHF.

The V call is TRBV5-4, the J call TRBJ2-1; D not certain. The CDR3 consists of 13 residues. Germline V gene data show CDR1 as SGHNT and CDR2 as YYREEE (reference sequence). Trimming removed 3 bases at V and 9 bases at J, with 13 bases between. The CDR3 DNA follows: TGTGCCAGCAGCTCAGGCATCAAGGGTGAGCAGTTCTTC. This gives the protein CASSSGIKGEQFF.

The chain has TRBV28 and TRBJ1-3; the match to TRBD1 covers 8 bases. The trim removed 5 bases at V and 0 bases at J, leaving 6 bases unmatched. From germline, CDR1 is MDHEN and CDR2 SYDVKM. This CDR3 has 16 residues. The DNA for the CDR3 is TGTGCCAGCAGTGAATGGGACAGGAGCTCTGGAAACACCATATATTTT. Translated, it gives CASSEWDRSSGNTIYF.

The V call is TRBV6-6, the J call TRBJ2-7; 10 bases fit TRBD1. In germline, CDR1 is MNHNY, CDR2 SVGAGI (reference sequence). V lost 10 bases to trimming and J lost 2 bases; unmatched junction nucleotides: 5. The CDR3 covers 13 residues. CDR3 sequence: CATRTGGTYEQYF. Here the CDR3 DNA reads TGTGCCACCCGGACAGGGGGAACCTACGAGCAGTACTTC.

The V gene is TRBV7-8, the J gene TRBJ2-3, with unresolved D. Germline V gene data show CDR1 as SGHVS and CDR2 as FQNEAQ. The CDR3 is made up of 12 amino acids. V lost 6 bases, J lost 0 bases, and 4 bases lay in between. The CDR3 loop is CASSLSTDTQYF. CDR3 bases: TGTGCCAGCAGTCTTAGCACAGATACGCAGTATTTT.

This clone was detected only once. This chain uses TRBV15 with TRBJ2-2; D gene uncertain. Germline CDR1 is LNHNV and CDR2 is YYDKDF (reference sequence). V was cut by 0 bases and J by 9 bases, with 8 bases left in between. The CDR3 consists of 13 residues. The CDR3 DNA sequence: TGTGCCACCAGCAGAGAAGCTGGGAGGGAGCTGTTTTTT. It yields the protein CATSREAGRELFF.

The chain uses TRBV5-4 and TRBJ2-1; weak D call: TRBD2 (5 bases). V gave up 2 bases and J gave up 6 bases, with 15 bases separating them. This CDR3 region has 15 residues. Germline V gene lookup returns CDR1 SGHNT and CDR2 YYREEE (reference sequence). The CDR3 bases are TGTGCCAGCAGCTTCCGGGTCAAAGAGGGCAATGAGCAGTTCTTC. This codes for CASSFRVKEGNEQFF.